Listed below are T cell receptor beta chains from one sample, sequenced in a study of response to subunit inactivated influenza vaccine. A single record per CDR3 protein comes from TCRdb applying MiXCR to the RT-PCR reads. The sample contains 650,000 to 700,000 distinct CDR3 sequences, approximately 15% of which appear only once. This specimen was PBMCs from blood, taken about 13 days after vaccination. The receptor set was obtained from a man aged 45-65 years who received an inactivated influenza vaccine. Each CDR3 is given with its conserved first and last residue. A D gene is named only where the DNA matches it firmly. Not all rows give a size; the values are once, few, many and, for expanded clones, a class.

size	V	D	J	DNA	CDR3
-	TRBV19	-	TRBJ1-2	TGTGCCAGTACGCGTGCTTCAGGCGGCTACACCTTC	CASTRASGGYTF
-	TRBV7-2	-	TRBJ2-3	TGTGCCAGCAGCCGGGTGGAGGCAGATACGCAGTATTTT	CASSRVEADTQYF
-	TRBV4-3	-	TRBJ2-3	TGCGCCAGCAGCCAAGTGGACTCAGATACGCAGTATTTT	CASSQVDSDTQYF
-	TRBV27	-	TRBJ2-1	TGTGCCAGCAGTTTCGGGTTTGAGCAGTTCTTC	CASSFGFEQFF
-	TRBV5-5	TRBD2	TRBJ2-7	TGTGCCAGCAGCATACTAGCGGGGAAGACCTACGAGCAGTACTTC	CASSILAGKTYEQYF
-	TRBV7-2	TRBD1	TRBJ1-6	TGTGCCAGCAGCCCCCGGACAGGGCGGAGTTCACCCCTCCACTTT	CASSPRTGRSSPLHF
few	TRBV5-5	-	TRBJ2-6	TGTGCCAGCAGCTTGGCCCCGTCAGCCAGCACTGGGGCCAACGTCCTGACTTTC	CASSLAPSASTGANVLTF
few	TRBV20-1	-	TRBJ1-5	TGCAGTGCTAGAGGGGGCGATAATCAGCCCCAGCATTTT	CSARGGDNQPQHF
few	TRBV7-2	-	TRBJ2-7	TGTGCCAGCAGCTTAGATAGAGGGGCCTTCTACGAGCAGTACTTC	CASSLDRGAFYEQYF
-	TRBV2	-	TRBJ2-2	TGTGCCAGCAAACCCGCGCAACTAGTATCCCAGGTCACCGGGGAGCTGTTTTTT	CASKPAQLVSQVTGELFF
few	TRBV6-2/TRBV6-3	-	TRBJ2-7	TGTGCCAGCAGTACCGTATCAATAGCGTTCGAGCAGTACTTC	CASSTVSIAFEQYF
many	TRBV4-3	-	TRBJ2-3	TGCGCCAGCAGCCAAGATTTGGGGACAGATACGCAGTATTTT	CASSQDLGTDTQYF
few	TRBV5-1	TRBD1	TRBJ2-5	TGCGCCAGCAGCAGGGGACAGGGGATGGAGACCCAGTACTTC	CASSRGQGMETQYF
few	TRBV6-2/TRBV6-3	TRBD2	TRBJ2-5	TGTGCCAGCAGTTCCGGGACTAGGGGTCTCACCCAGTACTTC	CASSSGTRGLTQYF
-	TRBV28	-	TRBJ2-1	TGTGCCAGCAGCATAACAACGACTCCATACCCCAATGAGCAGTTCTTC	CASSITTTPYPNEQFF
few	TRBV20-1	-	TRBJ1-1	TGCAGTGCTAGAGAAGTAGAGACAGCTGAAGCTTTCTTT	CSAREVETAEAFF
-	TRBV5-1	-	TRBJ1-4	TGCGCCAGCAGCAGGGTTGTGAATGAAAAACTGTTTTTT	CASSRVVNEKLFF
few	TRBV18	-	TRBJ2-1	TGTGCCAGCTCACCAGGCAGCGGCGGATACAATGAGCAGTTCTTC	CASSPGSGGYNEQFF
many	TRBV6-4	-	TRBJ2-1	TGTGCCAGCAGTCCAGGAGGGGCTAACAATGAGCAGTTCTTC	CASSPGGANNEQFF
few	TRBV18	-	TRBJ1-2	TGTGCCAGCTCAGGAGACTTAGCCGTTAACTATGGCTACACCTTC	CASSGDLAVNYGYTF
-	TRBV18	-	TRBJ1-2	TGTGCCAGCTCACCACCAGGCTGGGACAGCTACACCTTC	CASSPPGWDSYTF
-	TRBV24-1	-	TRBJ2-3	TGTGCCACCAGTGCCCGCCCACACCGCGGGAATACGCAGTATTTT	CATSARPHRGNTQYF
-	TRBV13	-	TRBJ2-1	TGTGCCAGCAGCTTTTTTCAGGGTGAGCAGTTCTTC	CASSFFQGEQFF
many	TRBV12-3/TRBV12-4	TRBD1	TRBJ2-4	TGTGCCAGCAGTTTTACAGGGGGCACCCAAAACATTCAGTACTTC	CASSFTGGTQNIQYF
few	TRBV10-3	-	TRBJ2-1	TGTGCCATCAGTGAGCAGGGTTCCTACAATGAGCAGTTCTTC	CAISEQGSYNEQFF
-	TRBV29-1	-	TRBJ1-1	TGCAGCGTTGCCGGGGTGATGAACACTGAAGCTTTCTTT	CSVAGVMNTEAFF
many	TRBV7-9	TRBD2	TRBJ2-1	TGTGCCAGCAGCTCAGGACTAGGGGTCGGTGAGCAGTTCTTC	CASSSGLGVGEQFF
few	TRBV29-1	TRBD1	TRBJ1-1	TGCAGCGTTGGGGGGACAGGGGCGGGTATCACTGAAGCTTTCTTT	CSVGGTGAGITEAFF
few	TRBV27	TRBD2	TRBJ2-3	TGTGCCAGCAGTTTAGGGGTAGCGGGGTTGACAGATACGCAGTATTTT	CASSLGVAGLTDTQYF
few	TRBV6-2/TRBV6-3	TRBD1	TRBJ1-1	TGTGCCAGCGGAAGGGGACAGGGGTGGACTGAAGCTTTCTTT	CASGRGQGWTEAFF
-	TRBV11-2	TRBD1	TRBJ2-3	TGTGCCAGCAGCTTAGATTGGACAGGGACAGATACGCAGTATTTT	CASSLDWTGTDTQYF
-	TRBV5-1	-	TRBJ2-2	TGCGCCAGCACCGCCCCCGGGCACGCGAACACCGGGGAGCTGTTTTTT	CASTAPGHANTGELFF
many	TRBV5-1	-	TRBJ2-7	TGCGCCAGCAGCTTGTTCGAGGGTAACGAGCAGTACTTC	CASSLFEGNEQYF
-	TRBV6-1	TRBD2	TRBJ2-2	TGTGCCAGCACTGCCCCCGGACTAGCGGGGGCCGGGGAGCTGTTTTTT	CASTAPGLAGAGELFF
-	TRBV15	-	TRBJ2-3	TGTGCCACCAGCTCCTTATTGAGAGGAACAGATACGCAGTATTTT	CATSSLLRGTDTQYF
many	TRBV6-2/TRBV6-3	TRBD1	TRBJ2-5	TGTGCCAGCAGTCCGGGACAGCTGACCTCCCAAGAGACCCAGTACTTC	CASSPGQLTSQETQYF
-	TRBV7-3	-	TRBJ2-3	TGTGCCAGCAGCTTAACATGGTTAGATACGCAGTATTTT	CASSLTWLDTQYF